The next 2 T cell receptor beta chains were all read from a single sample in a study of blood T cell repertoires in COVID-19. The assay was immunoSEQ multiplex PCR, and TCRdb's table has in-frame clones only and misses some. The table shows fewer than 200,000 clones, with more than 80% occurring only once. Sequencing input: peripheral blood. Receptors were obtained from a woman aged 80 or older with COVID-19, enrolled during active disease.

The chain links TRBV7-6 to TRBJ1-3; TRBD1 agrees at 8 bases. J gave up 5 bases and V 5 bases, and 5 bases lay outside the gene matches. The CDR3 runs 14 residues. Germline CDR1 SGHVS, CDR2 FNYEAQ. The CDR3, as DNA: TGTGCCAGCAGCCCCGGGACAGGCCGAAACACCATATATTTT. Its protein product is CASSPGTGRNTIYF.

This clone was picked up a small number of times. The CDR3 loop reads CASSLDGGYSPLHF. CDR3 coding DNA: TGTGCCAGCAGCTTGGATGGAGGATATTCACCCCTCCACTTT. The chain employs TRBV5-4 and TRBJ1-6; D is undetermined. The CDR3 contains 14 residues. Deletions cut 0 bases from V and 8 bases from J, with 9 bases between. CDR1 and CDR2 from the germline V gene are SGHNT and YYREEE (reference sequence).